A single sample is the source of the 9 T cell receptor beta chains below, sequenced in a study of shared clonotypes between healthy human individuals (dated by TCRdb to 2018 to 2020). The library was built by means of the immunoSEQ multiplex PCR assay. Imported from immuneACCESS, the table was reduced by TCRdb to in-frame sequences with V and J called. These copies leave out some clones; in studies compared against another copy, an unresolved V gene accounts for under half, and the cause of the remainder is not known. The sample table contains 470,000 or so clones; only one count was recorded for roughly 80% of them. More than 10% of the sample is taken by the ten largest. The sequencing sample was made of PBMCs. All receptors derive from a woman aged 35 to 49 in good health. Some clones in this sample may be carry-over from other donors' samples.

V usage is TRBV19 and J usage is TRBJ2-7; D is unresolved. V lost 4 bases and J 7 bases, leaving 14 bases between the germline ends. The CDR3 spans 13 residues. The germline V gene has CDR1 LNHDA and CDR2 SQIVND (reference sequence). CDR3 amino acids: CASSTADLGEQYF. CDR3 coding DNA: TGTGCCAGTAGTACCGCGGACCTGGGGGAGCAGTACTTC. The full variable domain, with the rest looked up from reference TRBV19 and TRBJ2-7, is DGGITQSPKYLFRKEGQNVTLSCEQNLNHDAMYWYRQDPGQGLRLIYYSQIVNDFQKGDIAEGYSVSREKKESFPLTVTSAQKNPTAFYLCASSTADLGEQYFGPGTRLTVT.

J is TRBJ2-7 and V is TRBV7-2, with D possibly TRBD2 on 5 matching bases. CDR1 is SGHTA, CDR2 FQGNSA, per germline. CDR3 size: 14 residues. Trimming cost V 0 bases and J 3 bases, with 9 bases left between them. The CDR3: CASSLAGAVYEQYF. The CDR3 DNA is TGTGCCAGCAGCTTAGCGGGAGCGGTCTACGAGCAGTACTTC. The entire variable domain, with the rest obtained from reference TRBV7-2 and TRBJ2-7, is as follows: GAGVSQSPSNKVTEKGKDVELRCDPISGHTALYWYRQSLGQGLEFLIYFQGNSAPDKSGLPSDRFSAERTGGSVSTLTIQRTQQEDSAVYLCASSLAGAVYEQYFGPGTRLTVT.

J is TRBJ1-2 and V is TRBV7-2; TRBD1 agrees at 7 bases. J gave up 5 bases and V 4 bases, and 4 bases lay outside the gene matches. Germline V CDR1 and CDR2: SGHTA, FQGNSA. The CDR3 spans 13 residues. The CDR3 region is CASSSDRAYGYTF. DNA for the CDR3: TGTGCCAGCAGCTCTGACAGGGCATATGGCTACACCTTC.

This clone turned up a few times. The chain joins TRBV28 to TRBJ2-3; 11 bases agree with TRBD2. Unmatched junction bases numbered 18, after V lost 3 bases and J lost 1 base. The CDR3 is 21 amino acids. Germline V gene sequence: CDR1 MDHEN, CDR2 SYDVKM. Here the CDR3 reads CASSFPIAGGPLEVGTDTQYF. DNA for the CDR3: TGTGCCAGCAGTTTCCCCATAGCGGGAGGGCCCTTGGAAGTCGGCACAGATACGCAGTATTTT.

This chain joins TRBV6-1 and TRBJ1-5; TRBD1 is a possible D gene (5 bases). The CDR3 spans 15 residues. From germline, CDR1 is MNHNS and CDR2 SASEGT. Trimming stripped 7 bases from V and 1 base from J, with 14 bases between. Here the CDR3 reads CASTEGLRSNQPQHF. In DNA form, the CDR3 reads TGTGCCAGCACGGAGGGACTCAGAAGCAATCAGCCCCAGCATTTT.

V usage is TRBV19 and J usage is TRBJ1-3; no reliable D call. With 4 bases removed from V and 5 bases from J, the gap between germline ends came to 6 bases. The CDR3 sequence is 12 residues long. From germline, CDR1 is LNHDA and CDR2 SQIVND (reference sequence). CDR3 bases: TGTGCCAGTAGTACCCGGCGAAACACCATATATTTT. This sequence encodes CASSTRRNTIYF. Full variable domain (rest looked up from reference TRBV19 and TRBJ1-3): DGGITQSPKYLFRKEGQNVTLSCEQNLNHDAMYWYRQDPGQGLRLIYYSQIVNDFQKGDIAEGYSVSREKKESFPLTVTSAQKNPTAFYLCASSTRRNTIYFGEGSWLTVV.

The V gene is TRBV6-5, the J gene TRBJ2-7; D unclear. The CDR3 length is 14 residues. Germline lookup yields CDR1 MNHEY and CDR2 SVGAGI. V shed 6 bases and J shed 3 bases, with 15 bases lying between them. The CDR3 region has the DNA TGTGCCAGCAGCTCTCCCTTAGGGATCTACGAGCAGTACTTC. This encodes CASSSPLGIYEQYF.

This rearrangement joins TRBV10-3 to TRBJ2-2; D is tentatively TRBD1 or TRBD2 (5 bases each). Trimming took off 5 bases at V and 0 bases at J, with 7 bases between the two ends. CDR3 size: 14 residues. Per the germline V gene, CDR1 is ENHRY and CDR2 is SYGVKD. The CDR3, as DNA: TGTGCCATCAGTAGGGACGCGAACACCGGGGAGCTGTTTTTT. This codes for CAISRDANTGELFF.

This clone showed up just once. V is TRBV6-6 and J is TRBJ1-1; 7 bases match TRBD1. The germline V gene has CDR1 MNHNY and CDR2 SVGAGI (reference sequence). This CDR3 has 14 amino acids. The ends lost 5 bases at V and 5 bases at J; junction bases unmatched: 8. CDR3 DNA: TGTGCCAGCAGTCCGGGACAGTTACAAACTGAAGCTTTCTTT. Translation: CASSPGQLQTEAFF.